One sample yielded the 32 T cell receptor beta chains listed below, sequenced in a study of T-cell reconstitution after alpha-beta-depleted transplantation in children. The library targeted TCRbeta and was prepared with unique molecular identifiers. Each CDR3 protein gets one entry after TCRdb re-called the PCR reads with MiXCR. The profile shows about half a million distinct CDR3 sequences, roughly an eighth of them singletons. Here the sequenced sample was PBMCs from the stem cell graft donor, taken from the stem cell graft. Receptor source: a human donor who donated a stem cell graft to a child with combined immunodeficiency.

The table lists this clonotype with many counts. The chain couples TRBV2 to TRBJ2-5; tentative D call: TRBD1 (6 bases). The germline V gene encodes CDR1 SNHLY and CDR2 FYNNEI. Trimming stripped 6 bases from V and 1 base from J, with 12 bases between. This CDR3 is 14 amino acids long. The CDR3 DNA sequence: TGTGCCAGCAGGAGGACAGACTTCCAAGAGACCCAGTACTTC. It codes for CASRRTDFQETQYF.

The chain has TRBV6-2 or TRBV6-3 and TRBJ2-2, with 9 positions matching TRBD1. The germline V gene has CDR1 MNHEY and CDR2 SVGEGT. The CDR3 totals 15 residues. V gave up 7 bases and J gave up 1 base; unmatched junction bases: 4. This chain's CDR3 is CASTQTGGNTGELFF. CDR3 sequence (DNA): TGTGCCAGCACCCAGACAGGGGGGAACACCGGGGAGCTGTTTTTT.

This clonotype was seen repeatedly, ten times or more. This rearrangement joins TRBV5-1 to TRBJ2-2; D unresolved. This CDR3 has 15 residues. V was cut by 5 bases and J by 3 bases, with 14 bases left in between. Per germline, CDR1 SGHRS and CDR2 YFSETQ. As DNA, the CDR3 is TGCGCCAGCAGGCAGAACAGCCTTTACACCGGGGAGCTGTTTTTT. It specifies CASRQNSLYTGELFF.

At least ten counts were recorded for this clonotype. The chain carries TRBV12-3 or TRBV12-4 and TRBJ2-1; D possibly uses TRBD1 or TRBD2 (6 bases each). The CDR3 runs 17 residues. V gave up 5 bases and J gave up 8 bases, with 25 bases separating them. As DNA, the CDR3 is TGTGCCAGCAGTAGACGAGGACCTCGGGGGCACGAAGATGAGCAGTTCTTC. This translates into CASSRRGPRGHEDEQFF.

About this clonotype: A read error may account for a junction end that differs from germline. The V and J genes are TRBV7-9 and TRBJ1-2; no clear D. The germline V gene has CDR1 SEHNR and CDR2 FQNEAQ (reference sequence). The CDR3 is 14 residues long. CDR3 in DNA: TGTGCCATCAGCCCAGGCCTCCTCTACTATGGCTACACCTTC. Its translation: CAISPGLLYYGYTF.

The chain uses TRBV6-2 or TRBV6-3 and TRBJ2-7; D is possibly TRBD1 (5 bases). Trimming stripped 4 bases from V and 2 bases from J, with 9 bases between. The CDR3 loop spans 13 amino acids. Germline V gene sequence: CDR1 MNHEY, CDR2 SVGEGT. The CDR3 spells CASSWPGTYEQYF. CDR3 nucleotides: TGTGCCAGCAGTTGGCCAGGGACCTACGAGCAGTACTTC.

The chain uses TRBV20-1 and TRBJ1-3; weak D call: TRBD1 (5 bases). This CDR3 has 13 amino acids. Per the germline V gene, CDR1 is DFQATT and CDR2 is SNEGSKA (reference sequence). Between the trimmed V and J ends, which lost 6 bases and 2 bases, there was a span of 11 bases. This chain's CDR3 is CSAREFTGNTIYF. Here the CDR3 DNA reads TGCAGTGCCAGGGAGTTCACTGGAAACACCATATATTTT.

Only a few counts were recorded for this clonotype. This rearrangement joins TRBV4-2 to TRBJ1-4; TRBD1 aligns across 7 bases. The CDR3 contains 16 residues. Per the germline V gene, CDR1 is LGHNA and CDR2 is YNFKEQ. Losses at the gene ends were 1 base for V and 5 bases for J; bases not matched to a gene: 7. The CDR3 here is CASSQATGTANEKLFF. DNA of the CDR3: TGTGCCAGCAGCCAAGCGACCGGGACAGCGAATGAAAAACTGTTTTTT.

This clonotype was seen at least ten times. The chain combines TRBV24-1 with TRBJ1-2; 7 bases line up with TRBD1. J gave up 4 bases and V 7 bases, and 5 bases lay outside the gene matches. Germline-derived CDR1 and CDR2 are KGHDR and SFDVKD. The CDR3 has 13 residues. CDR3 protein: CATSPGTAYGYTF. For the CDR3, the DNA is TGTGCCACCAGCCCCGGGACAGCCTATGGCTACACCTTC.

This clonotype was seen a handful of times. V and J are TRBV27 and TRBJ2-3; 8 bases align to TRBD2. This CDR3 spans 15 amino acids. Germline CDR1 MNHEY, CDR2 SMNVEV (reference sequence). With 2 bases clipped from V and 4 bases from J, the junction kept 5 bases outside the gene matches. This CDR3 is CASSLQAGVADTQYF. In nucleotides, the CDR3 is TGTGCCAGCAGTTTACAAGCGGGAGTAGCAGATACGCAGTATTTT.

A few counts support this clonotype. The CDR3 reads CASSRSSGGQETQYF. The CDR3 DNA reads TGTGCCAGCAGCCGGTCATCGGGGGGACAAGAGACCCAGTACTTC. V is TRBV4-2 and J is TRBJ2-5; TRBD2 matches 7 bases. In germline, CDR1 is LGHNA, CDR2 YNFKEQ. V was clipped by 4 bases and J by 2 bases; unmatched bases: 7. This CDR3 contains 15 residues.

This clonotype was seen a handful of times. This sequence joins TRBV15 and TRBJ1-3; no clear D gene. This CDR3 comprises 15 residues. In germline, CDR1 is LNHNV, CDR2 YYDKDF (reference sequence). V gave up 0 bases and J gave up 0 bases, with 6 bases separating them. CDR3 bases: TGTGCCACCAGCAGAGACAGGTACTCTGGAAACACCATATATTTT. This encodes CATSRDRYSGNTIYF.

CDR3 in DNA: TGTGCCAGCACCCCCGAGAGTCAGGGGCTCTCCTACGAGCAGTACTTC. This gives the protein CASTPESQGLSYEQYF. The V call is TRBV12-3 or TRBV12-4, the J call TRBJ2-7, with D possibly being TRBD1 (6 bases). The CDR3 runs to 16 residues. The V end lost 7 bases, the J end lost 0 bases, and 19 bases lay between the germline ends.

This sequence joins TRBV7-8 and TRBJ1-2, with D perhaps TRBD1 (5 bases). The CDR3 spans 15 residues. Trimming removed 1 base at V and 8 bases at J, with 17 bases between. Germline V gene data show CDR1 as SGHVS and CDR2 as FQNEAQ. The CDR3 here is CASSLDVSGGGGYTF. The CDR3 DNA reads TGTGCCAGCAGCTTAGATGTCAGTGGGGGGGGAGGCTACACCTTC.

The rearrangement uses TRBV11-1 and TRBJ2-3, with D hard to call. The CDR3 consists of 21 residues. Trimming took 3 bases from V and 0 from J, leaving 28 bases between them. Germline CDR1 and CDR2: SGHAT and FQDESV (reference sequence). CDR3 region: CASSFATRPLMVPSSTDTQYF. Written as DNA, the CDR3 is TGTGCCAGCAGCTTCGCGACACGGCCTTTGATGGTTCCTTCTAGCACAGATACGCAGTATTTT.

CDR3 sequence (DNA): TGTGCCACCAGCAGCCATTTCGGGCAGGGAGAAAAACTGTTTTTT. The encoded protein is CATSSHFGQGEKLFF. This chain joins TRBV15 and TRBJ1-4; D is possibly TRBD1 (5 bases). Germline CDR1 LNHNV, CDR2 YYDKDF (reference sequence). The CDR3 is 15 amino acids. V lost 3 bases to trimming and J lost 8 bases, with 16 bases between them.

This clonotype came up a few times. This chain's CDR3 is CASYPRWSDTQYF. CDR3 sequence (DNA): TGTGCCAGTTACCCCCGGTGGTCAGATACGCAGTATTTT. The V call is TRBV6-1, the J call TRBJ2-3; D is uncertain. The CDR3 covers 13 residues. CDR1 MNHNS and CDR2 SASEGT come from the germline V gene. Trimming shortened V by 9 bases and J by 4 bases, and 14 bases separated the two germline ends.

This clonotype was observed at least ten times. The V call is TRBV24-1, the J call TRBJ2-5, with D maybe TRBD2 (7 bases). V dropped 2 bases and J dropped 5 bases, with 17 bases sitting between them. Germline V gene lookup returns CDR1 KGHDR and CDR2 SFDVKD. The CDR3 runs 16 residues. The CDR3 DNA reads TGTGCCACCAGTGATTCGCAAGTTGGCGGGGGCGAGACCCAGTACTTC. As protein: CATSDSQVGGGETQYF.

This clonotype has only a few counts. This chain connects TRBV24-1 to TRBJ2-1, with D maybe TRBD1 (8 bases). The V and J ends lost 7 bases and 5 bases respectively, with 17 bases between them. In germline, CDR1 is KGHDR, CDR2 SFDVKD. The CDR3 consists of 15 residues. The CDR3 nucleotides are TGTGCCACCAGGACAACAGGGGGGGGGAACAATGAGCAGTTCTTC. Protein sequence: CATRTTGGGNNEQFF.

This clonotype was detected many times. This CDR3 reads CASSLATGTGNTIYF. As DNA, the CDR3 is TGTGCCAGCAGCTTAGCAACAGGGACGGGAAACACCATATATTTT. The V call is TRBV7-2, the J call TRBJ1-3; D may be TRBD1 (6 bases). Germline V lookup: CDR1 SGHTA, CDR2 FQGNSA. The V end was cut by 0 bases, the J end by 4 bases, with 10 bases between. There are 15 residues in the CDR3.

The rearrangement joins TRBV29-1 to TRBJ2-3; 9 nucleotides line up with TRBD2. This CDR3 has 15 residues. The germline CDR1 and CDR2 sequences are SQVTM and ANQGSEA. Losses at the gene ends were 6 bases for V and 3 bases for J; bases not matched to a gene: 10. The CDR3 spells CSVVISGSLTDTQYF. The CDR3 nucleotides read TGCAGCGTGGTCATTAGCGGGAGTCTTACAGATACGCAGTATTTT.

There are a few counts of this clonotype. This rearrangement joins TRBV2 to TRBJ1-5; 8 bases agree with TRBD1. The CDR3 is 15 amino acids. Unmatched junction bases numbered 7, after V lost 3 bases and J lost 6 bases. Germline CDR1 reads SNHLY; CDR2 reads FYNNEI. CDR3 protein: CASSDAGQGGQPQHF. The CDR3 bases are TGTGCCAGCAGTGACGCTGGACAGGGTGGTCAGCCCCAGCATTTT.

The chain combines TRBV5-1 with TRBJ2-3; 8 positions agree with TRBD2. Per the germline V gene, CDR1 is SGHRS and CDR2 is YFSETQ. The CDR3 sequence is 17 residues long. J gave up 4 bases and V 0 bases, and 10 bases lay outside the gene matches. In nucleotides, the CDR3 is TGCGCCAGCAGCTTGGCCACATTGGCGGGGGGATCAGATACGCAGTATTTT. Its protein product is CASSLATLAGGSDTQYF.

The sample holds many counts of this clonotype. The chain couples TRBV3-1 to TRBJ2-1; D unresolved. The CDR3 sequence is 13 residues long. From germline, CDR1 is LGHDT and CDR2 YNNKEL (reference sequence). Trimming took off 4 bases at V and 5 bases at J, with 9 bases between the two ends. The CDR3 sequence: CASSPRPNNEQFF. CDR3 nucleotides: TGTGCCAGCAGCCCACGACCTAACAATGAGCAGTTCTTC.

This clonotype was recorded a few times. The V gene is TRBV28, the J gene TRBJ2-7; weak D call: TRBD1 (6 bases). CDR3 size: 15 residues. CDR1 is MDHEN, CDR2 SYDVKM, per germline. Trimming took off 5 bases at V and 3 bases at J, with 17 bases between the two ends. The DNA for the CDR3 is TGTGCCAGCAGTGCCGGGACAAGGGAATTCTACGAGCAGTACTTC. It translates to CASSAGTREFYEQYF.

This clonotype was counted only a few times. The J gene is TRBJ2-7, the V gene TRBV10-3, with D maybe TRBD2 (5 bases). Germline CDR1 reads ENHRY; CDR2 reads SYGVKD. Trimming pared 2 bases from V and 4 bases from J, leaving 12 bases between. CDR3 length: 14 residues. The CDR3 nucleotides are TGTGCCATCAGTGAGGTCGGGGTGGCGTACGAGCAGTACTTC. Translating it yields CAISEVGVAYEQYF.

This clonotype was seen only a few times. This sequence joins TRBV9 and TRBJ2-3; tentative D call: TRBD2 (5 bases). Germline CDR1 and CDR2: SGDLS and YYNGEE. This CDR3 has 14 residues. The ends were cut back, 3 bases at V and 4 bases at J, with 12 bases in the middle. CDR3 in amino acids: CASSGRRYADTQYF. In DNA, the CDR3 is TGTGCCAGCAGCGGTAGGAGGTACGCAGATACGCAGTATTTT.

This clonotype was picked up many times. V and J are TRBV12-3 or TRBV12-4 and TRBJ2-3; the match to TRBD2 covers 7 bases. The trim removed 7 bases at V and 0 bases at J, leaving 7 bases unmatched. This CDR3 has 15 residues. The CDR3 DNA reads TGTGCCAGCACCCCACTAGCGACTAGCACAGATACGCAGTATTTT. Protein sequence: CASTPLATSTDTQYF.

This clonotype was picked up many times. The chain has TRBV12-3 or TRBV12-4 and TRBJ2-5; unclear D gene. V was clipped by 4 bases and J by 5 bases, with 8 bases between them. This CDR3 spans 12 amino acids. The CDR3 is CASSSSAETQYF. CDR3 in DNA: TGTGCCAGCAGTTCCTCTGCCGAGACCCAGTACTTC.

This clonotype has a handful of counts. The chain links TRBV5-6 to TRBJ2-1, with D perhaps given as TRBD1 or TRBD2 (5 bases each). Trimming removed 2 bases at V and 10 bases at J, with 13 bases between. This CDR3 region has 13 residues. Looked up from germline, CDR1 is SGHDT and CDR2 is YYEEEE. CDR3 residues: CASSFGVEGEQFF. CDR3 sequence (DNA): TGTGCCAGCAGCTTTGGTGTCGAGGGGGAGCAGTTCTTC.

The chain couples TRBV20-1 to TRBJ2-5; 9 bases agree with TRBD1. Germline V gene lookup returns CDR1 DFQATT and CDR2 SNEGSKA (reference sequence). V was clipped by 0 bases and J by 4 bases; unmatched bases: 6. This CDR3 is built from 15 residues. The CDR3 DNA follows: TGCAGTGCTAGAGATGCGGGACAGGGTTCAGAGACCCAGTACTTC. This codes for CSARDAGQGSETQYF.

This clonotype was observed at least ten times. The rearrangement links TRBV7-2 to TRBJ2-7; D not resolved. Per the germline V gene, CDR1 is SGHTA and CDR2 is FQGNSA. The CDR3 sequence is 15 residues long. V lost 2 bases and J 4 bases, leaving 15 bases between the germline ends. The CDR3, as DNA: TGTGCCAGCAGCTTATCGTCCGGATCCGGATACGAGCAGTACTTC. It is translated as CASSLSSGSGYEQYF.